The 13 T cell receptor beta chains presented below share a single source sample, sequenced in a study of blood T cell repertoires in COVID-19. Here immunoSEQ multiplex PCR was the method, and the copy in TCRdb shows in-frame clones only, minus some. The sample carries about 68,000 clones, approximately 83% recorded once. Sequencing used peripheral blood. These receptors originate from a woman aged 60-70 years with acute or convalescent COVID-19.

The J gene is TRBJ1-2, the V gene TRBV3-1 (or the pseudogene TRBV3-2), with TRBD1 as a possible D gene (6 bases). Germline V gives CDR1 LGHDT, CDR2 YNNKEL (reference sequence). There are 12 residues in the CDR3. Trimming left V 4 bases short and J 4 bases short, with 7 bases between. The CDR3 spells CASSLQGYGYTF. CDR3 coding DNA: TGTGCCAGCAGCCTACAGGGCTATGGCTACACCTTC.

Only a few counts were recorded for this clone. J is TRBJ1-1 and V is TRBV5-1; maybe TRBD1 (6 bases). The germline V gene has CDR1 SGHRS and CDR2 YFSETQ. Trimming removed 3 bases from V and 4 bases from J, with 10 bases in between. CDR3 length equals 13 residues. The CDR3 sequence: CASSSQGSTEAFF. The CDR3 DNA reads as TGCGCCAGCAGCTCCCAGGGGTCCACTGAAGCTTTCTTT.

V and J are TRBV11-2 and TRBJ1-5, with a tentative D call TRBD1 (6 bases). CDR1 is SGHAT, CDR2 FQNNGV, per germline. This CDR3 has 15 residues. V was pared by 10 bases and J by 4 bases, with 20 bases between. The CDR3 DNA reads TGTGCCAACCCTTATGGGGGACAATCTAATCAGCCCCAGCATTTT. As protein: CANPYGGQSNQPQHF.

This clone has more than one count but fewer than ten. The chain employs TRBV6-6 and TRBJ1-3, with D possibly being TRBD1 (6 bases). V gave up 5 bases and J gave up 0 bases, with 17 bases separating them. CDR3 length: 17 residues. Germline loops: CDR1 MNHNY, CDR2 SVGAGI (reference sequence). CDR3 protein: CASSPHRARYSGNTIYF. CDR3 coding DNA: TGTGCCAGCAGTCCCCACAGGGCCCGATACTCTGGAAACACCATATATTTT.

The CDR3 coding sequence is TGTGCCTGGAGAATTTTTGGAGGGGCGAACACTGAAGCTTTCTTT. The encoded protein is CAWRIFGGANTEAFF. V and J are TRBV30 and TRBJ1-1, with D possibly matching TRBD1 (5 bases). Deletions cut 3 bases from V and 1 base from J, with 15 bases between. The CDR3 has 15 amino acids. Germline V gene sequence: CDR1 GTSNPN, CDR2 SVGIG (reference sequence).

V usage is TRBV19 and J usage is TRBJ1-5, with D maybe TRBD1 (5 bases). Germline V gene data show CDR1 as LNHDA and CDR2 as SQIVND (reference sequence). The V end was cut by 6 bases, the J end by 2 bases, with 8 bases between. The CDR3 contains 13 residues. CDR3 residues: CASRQGRNQPQHF. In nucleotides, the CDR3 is TGTGCCAGTAGGCAGGGCCGCAATCAGCCCCAGCATTTT.

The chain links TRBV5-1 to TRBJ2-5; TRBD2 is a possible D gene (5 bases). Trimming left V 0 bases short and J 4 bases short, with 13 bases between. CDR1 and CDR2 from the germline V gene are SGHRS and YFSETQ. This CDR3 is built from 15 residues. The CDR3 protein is CASSLGEPGRETQYF. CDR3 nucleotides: TGCGCCAGCAGCTTGGGGGAGCCCGGCAGAGAGACCCAGTACTTC.

The CDR3 DNA sequence: TGTGCCTCCACGGCGACCGGGACAGGGGGCGCGGGCTACACCTTC. It translates to CASTATGTGGAGYTF. The chain uses TRBV27 and TRBJ1-2; 12 nucleotides agree with TRBD1. V was pared by 11 bases and J by 8 bases, with 15 bases of the junction left unmatched. The CDR3 extends over 15 amino acids. Germline lookup yields CDR1 MNHEY and CDR2 SMNVEV (reference sequence).

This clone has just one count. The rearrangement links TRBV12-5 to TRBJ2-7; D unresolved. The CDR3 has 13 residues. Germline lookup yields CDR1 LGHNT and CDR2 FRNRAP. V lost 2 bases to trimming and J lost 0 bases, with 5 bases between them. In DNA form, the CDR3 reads TGTGCTAGTGGTTTGATTAACTCCTACGAGCAGTACTTC. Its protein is CASGLINSYEQYF.

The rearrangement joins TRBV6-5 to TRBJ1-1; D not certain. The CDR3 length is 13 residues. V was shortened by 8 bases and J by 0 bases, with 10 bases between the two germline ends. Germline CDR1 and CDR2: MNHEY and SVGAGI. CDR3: CASGEVLNTEAFF. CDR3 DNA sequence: TGTGCCAGCGGAGAGGTCTTGAACACTGAAGCTTTCTTT.

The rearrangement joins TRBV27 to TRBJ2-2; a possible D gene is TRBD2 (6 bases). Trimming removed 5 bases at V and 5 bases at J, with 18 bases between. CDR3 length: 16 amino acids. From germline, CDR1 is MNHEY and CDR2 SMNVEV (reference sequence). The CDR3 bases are TGTGCCAGCAGTCGGGACTGGCGGGGACGTACCGGGGAGCTGTTTTTT. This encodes CASSRDWRGRTGELFF.

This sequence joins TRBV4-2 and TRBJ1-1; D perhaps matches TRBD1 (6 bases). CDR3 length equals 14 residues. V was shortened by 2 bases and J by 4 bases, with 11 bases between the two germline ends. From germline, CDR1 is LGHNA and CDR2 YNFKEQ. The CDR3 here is CASSQPGGVTEAFF. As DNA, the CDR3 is TGTGCCAGCAGCCAACCGGGGGGCGTCACTGAAGCTTTCTTT.

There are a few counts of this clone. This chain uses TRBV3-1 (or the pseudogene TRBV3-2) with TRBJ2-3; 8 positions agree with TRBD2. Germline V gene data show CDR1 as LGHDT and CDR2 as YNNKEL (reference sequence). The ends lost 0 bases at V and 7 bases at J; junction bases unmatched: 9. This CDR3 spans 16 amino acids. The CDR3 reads CASSQDRLAGANTQYF. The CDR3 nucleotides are TGTGCCAGCAGCCAAGATAGGCTAGCGGGTGCAAATACGCAGTATTTT.